This T cell receptor beta chain is drawn from a study of regulatory T cells in long-lasting Graves disease. This clonotype was counted many times. Through Arm-PCR of CDR3 regions and iRepertoire HTBI primers, TCR beta libraries were built. Each CDR3 protein is one row after TCRdb ran MiXCR on the multiplex PCR reads. Of roughly 430,000 distinct CDR3 sequences in the sample, roughly 15% are singletons; the top ten hold about 10%. The time point denotes: newly diagnosed GD, antithyroid drugs for less than 3 months. The authors made the TCR library using RNA they extracted from PBMCs. These data were also reused for a study on T cells in Graves' hyperthyroidism and ophthalmopathy. That source adds: Patients aged 18 to 65 with hyperthyroidism were newly diagnosed, with duration under 2 months. In blood, most of the thyroid clonotypes expanded above 0.001 were also present. Stable hyperthyroidism and ophthalmopathy were separated using 13 V-J signatures.

The clonotype originates from a woman in her twenties or thirties with Graves disease. This specimen consisted of peripheral blood mononuclear cells (PBMCs), obtained at new diagnosis, from a patient treated with antithyroid drugs.

The CDR3, as DNA: TGTGCCAGCAGCTTGGCCTATGGCTACACCTTC. This codes for CASSLAYGYTF. The chain has TRBV11-2 and TRBJ1-2; no clear D. The CDR3 extends over 11 amino acids. The germline gives CDR1 SGHAT, CDR2 FQNNGV. V lost 3 bases, J lost 4 bases, and 3 bases lay in between.